A single sample is the source of the 19 T cell receptor beta chains below, sequenced in a study of CD8 T cells in Susac syndrome. Reverse transcription of about 0.45 to 1 ug RNA was carried out with random hexamers. TCRdb independently ran MiXCR on the immunoSEQ multiplex PCR reads; one entry per CDR3 protein. In the table there are about 120,000 distinct CDR3 sequences, around 94% of which are singletons. The specimen was CD4+ T cells from PBMCs. All receptors derive from a human donor in good health.

The chain employs TRBV18 and TRBJ2-1; D unresolved. CDR3 size: 11 residues. Germline loops: CDR1 KGHSH, CDR2 LQKENI. Trimming took off 2 bases at V and 10 bases at J, with 6 bases between the two ends. DNA for the CDR3: TGTGCCAGCTCACCAGCTCGGGAGCAGTTCTTC. Translation gives CASSPAREQFF.

The chain is built from TRBV3-1 and TRBJ2-7; the D is unclear. In germline, CDR1 is LGHDT, CDR2 YNNKEL (reference sequence). The CDR3 is 11 residues long. V was clipped by 3 bases and J by 3 bases, with 3 bases between them. The CDR3 loop reads CASSHVYEQYF. CDR3 coding DNA: TGTGCCAGCAGCCATGTCTACGAGCAGTACTTC.

The chain links TRBV19 to TRBJ2-7; no reliable D call. Germline values: CDR1 LNHDA, CDR2 SQIVND (reference sequence). Trimming removed 3 bases from V and 4 bases from J, with 25 bases in between. This CDR3 has 18 amino acids. In nucleotides, the CDR3 is TGTGCCAGTAGTATCCGTGTGTCGGGTAAAGCCCAACAATACGAGCAGTACTTC. It codes for CASSIRVSGKAQQYEQYF.

The chain is built from TRBV12-5 and TRBJ2-4, with a weak D call TRBD1 (6 bases). The germline V gene has CDR1 LGHNT and CDR2 FRNRAP. CDR3 length: 17 residues. Trimming removed 0 bases from V and 0 bases from J, with 12 bases in between. CDR3 in amino acids: CASGLVHADRAKNIQYF. In nucleotides, the CDR3 is TGTGCTAGTGGTTTGGTACATGCGGACAGAGCCAAAAACATTCAGTACTTC. The full variable domain, its missing parts supplied by reference TRBV12-5 and TRBJ2-4, is DARVTQTPRHKVTEMGQEVTMRCQPILGHNTVFWYRQTMMQGLELLAYFRNRAPLDDSGMPKDRFSAEMPDATLATLKIQPSEPRDSAVYFCASGLVHADRAKNIQYFGAGTRLSVL.

The rearrangement uses TRBV20-1 and TRBJ2-3; unclear D gene. Germline CDR1 is DFQATT and CDR2 is SNEGSKA (reference sequence). This CDR3 contains 12 residues. V shed 3 bases and J shed 0 bases, with 4 bases lying between them. CDR3 protein: CSASGSTDTQYF. In DNA form, the CDR3 reads TGCAGTGCTAGCGGGAGCACAGATACGCAGTATTTT.

The CDR3 region is CASNDRGNGGELFF. In nucleotides, the CDR3 is TGTGCCAGTAACGACAGGGGGAATGGCGGGGAGCTGTTTTTT. The V gene is TRBV19, the J gene TRBJ2-2, with 9 nucleotides matching TRBD1. Trimming at V came to 7 bases and at J to 7 bases, leaving 7 bases not matched to a gene. The germline gives CDR1 LNHDA, CDR2 SQIVND (reference sequence). The CDR3 spans 14 residues.

The chain is built from TRBV7-3 and TRBJ2-3; D perhaps matches TRBD1 (7 bases). The CDR3 consists of 15 residues. Germline loops: CDR1 SGHTA, CDR2 FQGTGA. V was pared by 4 bases and J by 2 bases, with 13 bases between. The chain's CDR3 is CASSSTGTYTDTQYF. The CDR3 DNA follows: TGTGCCAGCAGCTCGACAGGGACTTACACAGATACGCAGTATTTT.

This clonotype was detected only once. The chain couples TRBV30 to TRBJ1-6; unclear D gene. The ends were cut back, 4 bases at V and 7 bases at J, with 5 bases in the middle. Germline CDR1 reads GTSNPN; CDR2 reads SVGIG (reference sequence). This CDR3 comprises 11 residues. CDR3 loop: CAWTHNSPLHF. CDR3 coding DNA: TGTGCCTGGACCCACAATTCACCCCTCCACTTT. The full variable domain, its missing parts supplied by reference TRBV30 and TRBJ1-6, is SQTIHQWPATLVQPVGSPLSLECTVEGTSNPNLYWYRQAAGRGLQLLFYSVGIGQISSEVPQNLSASRPQDRQFILSSKKLLLSDSGFYLCAWTHNSPLHFGNGTRLTVT.

The chain uses TRBV12-3 or TRBV12-4 and TRBJ2-7; 7 nucleotides agree with TRBD2. This CDR3 is built from 15 residues. J gave up 0 bases and V 2 bases, and 4 bases lay outside the gene matches. In DNA form, the CDR3 reads TGTGCCAGCAGTTTAAGCGGGGTGAGCTCCTACGAGCAGTACTTC. Its protein product is CASSLSGVSSYEQYF.

This rearrangement joins TRBV3-1 to TRBJ2-7, with 10 bases aligning to TRBD2. This CDR3 has 16 residues. Germline CDR1 is LGHDT and CDR2 is YNNKEL (reference sequence). The V and J ends lost 0 bases and 2 bases, in that order; junction bases with no gene match: 4. This CDR3 reads CASSQDLAGGTYEQYF. The CDR3 coding sequence is TGTGCCAGCAGCCAAGACTTAGCGGGAGGTACCTACGAGCAGTACTTC.

This chain connects TRBV29-1 to TRBJ1-3, with 8 bases aligning to TRBD1. J was trimmed by 3 bases and V by 7 bases; bases with no gene match: 2. The germline V gene encodes CDR1 SQVTM and CDR2 ANQGSEA. The CDR3 sequence is 12 residues long. CDR3 bases: TGCAGCGCCGGGACAGGTGGAAACACCATATATTTT. This gives the protein CSAGTGGNTIYF. The entire variable domain, with the rest obtained from reference TRBV29-1 and TRBJ1-3, is as follows: SAVISQKPSRDICQRGTSLTIQCQVDSQVTMMFWYRQQPGQSLTLIATANQGSEATYESGFVIDKFPISRPNLTFSTLTVSNMSPEDSSIYLCSAGTGGNTIYFGEGSWLTVV.

The genes are TRBV5-1 and TRBJ1-3, with 10 bases identical to TRBD1. The CDR3 loop spans 16 amino acids. CDR1 and CDR2 from the germline V gene are SGHRS and YFSETQ. V dropped 0 bases and J dropped 5; count of bases not matched to a gene: 5. Here the CDR3 DNA reads TGCGCCAGCAGCTTGGGAGGACAGGGGGTACGAAACACCATATATTTT. Residues: CASSLGGQGVRNTIYF.

The chain recombines TRBV20-1 with TRBJ1-2, with TRBD1 identical over 8 bases. Looked up from germline, CDR1 is DFQATT and CDR2 is SNEGSKA (reference sequence). The V and J ends lost 3 bases and 8 bases, in that order; junction bases with no gene match: 8. The CDR3 length is 13 residues. CDR3 sequence: CSASWTGNSGYTF. CDR3 bases: TGCAGTGCTAGCTGGACAGGGAATAGCGGCTACACCTTC.

This sequence joins TRBV6-1 and TRBJ2-6, with 8 bases aligning to TRBD2. This CDR3 is built from 19 residues. Germline CDR1 and CDR2: MNHNS and SASEGT. V lost 5 bases and J lost 0; bases outside the gene matches: 12. The DNA of the CDR3 is TGTGCCAGCAGTCCACAAGGGGCGGGAGGTCCCTCTGGGGCCAACGTCCTGACTTTC. Residues: CASSPQGAGGPSGANVLTF.

This clonotype was counted a single time. The chain recombines TRBV6-1 with TRBJ2-1; TRBD2 agrees at 12 bases. In germline, CDR1 is MNHNS, CDR2 SASEGT. The CDR3 is made up of 13 amino acids. Unmatched junction bases numbered 10, after V lost 8 bases and J lost 14 bases. The CDR3 region has the DNA TGTGCCAGCGAGGCACTACTAGCGGGAGGCAAGTTCTTC. It yields the protein CASEALLAGGKFF.

V usage is TRBV10-3 and J usage is TRBJ2-5; D not certain. Looked up from germline, CDR1 is ENHRY and CDR2 is SYGVKD. The V and J ends lost 10 bases and 1 base respectively, with 7 bases between them. CDR3 length: 11 amino acids. CDR3: CATQSQETQYF. The CDR3 bases are TGTGCCACCCAGTCCCAAGAGACCCAGTACTTC.

The genes are TRBV7-8 and TRBJ2-7; D gene unclear. Trimming took 2 bases from V and 10 from J, leaving 15 bases between them. CDR3 length equals 13 residues. Germline V gene data show CDR1 as SGHVS and CDR2 as FQNEAQ. The DNA for the CDR3 is TGTGCCAGCAGCTTAACAGACGATAACTTTCAGTACTTC. Protein product: CASSLTDDNFQYF.

V usage is TRBV12-3 or TRBV12-4 and J usage is TRBJ2-1; D might be TRBD2 (6 bases). The CDR3 contains 17 residues. V lost 3 bases and J lost 0, with 15 bases in between. The DNA for the CDR3 is TGTGCCAGCAGTTTCGTGGGGGAGGCCAGCTCCTACAATGAGCAGTTCTTC. Amino acid sequence: CASSFVGEASSYNEQFF.

This clonotype was picked up one time. The chain has TRBV30 and TRBJ2-7; D remains ambiguous. The CDR3 covers 14 residues. The germline gives CDR1 GTSNPN, CDR2 SVGIG (reference sequence). Trimming took off 7 bases at V and 0 bases at J, with 16 bases between the two ends. CDR3 in amino acids: CAFSVGISSYEQYF. The CDR3, as DNA: TGTGCCTTTTCGGTGGGAATCAGCTCCTACGAGCAGTACTTC.